Listed below are T cell receptor beta chains from one sample, sequenced in a study of blood T cell repertoires in COVID-19. The table came from immunoSEQ multiplex PCR; TCRdb's copy has only in-frame clones and leaves some out. The sample lists about 230,000 clones, 70% to 90% occurring once. Sample: peripheral blood. These receptor sequences come from a man in his fifties with COVID-19, enrolled during active disease. CDR3s include the opening cysteine and the closing phenylalanine or tryptophan. The order of the fields is D gene, clone size, J gene, V gene, CDR3 DNA, CDR3 protein. A D gene is named only where the DNA matches it firmly. Size is stated for part of the rows, as once, few or many counts, or as a class when the clone is expanded.

D: .
size: few
J: TRBJ1-5
V: TRBV3-1/TRBV3-2
DNA: TGTGCCACGGGGACACTCAATCAGCCCCAGCATTTT
CDR3: CATGTLNQPQHF

D: .
size: few
J: TRBJ1-5
V: TRBV19
DNA: TGTGCCAGTAGTATCACAAGCAATCAGCCCCAGCATTTT
CDR3: CASSITSNQPQHF

D: .
size: .
J: TRBJ1-2
V: TRBV28
DNA: TGTGCCAGCAGTTCTCACGGGGGACGGGGCTACACCTTC
CDR3: CASSSHGGRGYTF

D: TRBD1
size: .
J: TRBJ1-1
V: TRBV7-3
DNA: TGTGCCAGCGGGACAGGGCCGGCGGCTGAAGCTTTCTTT
CDR3: CASGTGPAAEAFF

D: TRBD1
size: .
J: TRBJ2-1
V: TRBV2
DNA: TGTGCCAGCAGTCCCGGGACAGGGGGCTCCTACAATGAGCAGTTCTTC
CDR3: CASSPGTGGSYNEQFF

D: TRBD1
size: .
J: TRBJ1-2
V: TRBV7-9
DNA: TGTGCCAGCAGCTCAGGGGGCGTCTATGGCTACACCTTC
CDR3: CASSSGGVYGYTF

D: .
size: .
J: TRBJ1-1
V: TRBV7-9
DNA: TGTGCCAGCAGAAGGGCCAGGGGCACTGAAGCTTTCTTT
CDR3: CASRRARGTEAFF

D: TRBD2
size: .
J: TRBJ2-5
V: TRBV5-5
DNA: TGTGCCAGCAGCGATTTGGGACTACCCCAAGAGACCCAGTACTTC
CDR3: CASSDLGLPQETQYF

D: TRBD1
size: .
J: TRBJ1-4
V: TRBV7-6
DNA: TGTGCCAGCAGCTCGGGACAGACAACTAATGAAAAACTGTTTTTT
CDR3: CASSSGQTTNEKLFF

D: TRBD1
size: few
J: TRBJ1-3
V: TRBV7-6
DNA: TGTGCCAGCAGCTTAGTTACAGGGGTCCGCTCTGGAAACACCATATATTTT
CDR3: CASSLVTGVRSGNTIYF

D: .
size: .
J: TRBJ1-1
V: TRBV7-9
DNA: TGTGCCAGCAGCTTTATAAACACTGAAGCTTTCTTT
CDR3: CASSFINTEAFF

D: TRBD1
size: .
J: TRBJ1-1
V: TRBV28
DNA: TGTGCCAGCAGTTCTAGGACAGGGCGGAGCACTGAAGCTTTCTTT
CDR3: CASSSRTGRSTEAFF

D: .
size: .
J: TRBJ1-2
V: TRBV9
DNA: TGTGCCAGCAGCGCCCAGATTGGGCTTCTGGGCTATGGCTACACCTTC
CDR3: CASSAQIGLLGYGYTF

D: TRBD1
size: once
J: TRBJ2-1
V: TRBV18
DNA: TGTGCCAGCTCAGGACAGGGGGGTGAGCAGTTCTTC
CDR3: CASSGQGGEQFF

D: .
size: .
J: TRBJ2-2
V: TRBV30
DNA: TGTGCCTGGAATAGGGAGGCCGGGGAGCTGTTTTTT
CDR3: CAWNREAGELFF

D: TRBD1
size: once
J: TRBJ2-2
V: TRBV18
DNA: TGTGCCAGCTCAAAGAACCGGGACAGTTACACCGGGGAGCTGTTTTTT
CDR3: CASSKNRDSYTGELFF

D: TRBD2
size: .
J: TRBJ2-1
V: TRBV6-4
DNA: TGTGCCAGCAGTGACTCGAGACTAGCGGTACAGGGGCAGTTCTTC
CDR3: CASSDSRLAVQGQFF

D: .
size: .
J: TRBJ2-3
V: TRBV24-1
DNA: TGTGCCACCATTCAAGATACGCAGTATTTT
CDR3: CATIQDTQYF

D: .
size: .
J: TRBJ1-5
V: TRBV2
DNA: TGTGCCAGCACCCGACAGCCAGTACTAAATCAGCCCCAGCATTTT
CDR3: CASTRQPVLNQPQHF

D: TRBD1
size: .
J: TRBJ2-5
V: TRBV7-3
DNA: TGTGCCAGCAGTCAGGACAGGGGGGAGACCCAGTACTTC
CDR3: CASSQDRGETQYF